Listed here are 28 T cell receptor beta chains from one sample, sequenced in a study of blood T cells in healthy people across ages. Together with a sample-barcoded 5' primer, a J-beta primer mix was included in a second PCR lasting roughly 6 to 12 cycles. TCRdb re-called the 5' RACE reads with MiXCR, one entry per CDR3 protein. The table records around 1.5 million distinct CDR3 sequences, around 55% of them present only once. The source material was blood. Receptors were obtained from a man aged 18 to 30 in good health.

This clonotype has just a few counts. The rearrangement uses TRBV29-1 and TRBJ2-1; 7 nucleotides align to TRBD1. The CDR3 loop spans 17 amino acids. V was clipped by 1 base and J by 3 bases; unmatched bases: 12. The V gene's germline CDR1 is SQVTM and CDR2 ANQGSEA. The CDR3 is CSVEGTGTSDLYNEQFF. DNA for the CDR3: TGCAGCGTTGAAGGGACAGGAACTAGTGACCTCTACAATGAGCAGTTCTTC.

This clonotype was counted only a few times. J is TRBJ2-1 and V is TRBV29-1; 14 bases are shared with TRBD2. This CDR3 is 15 amino acids long. The V segment lost 8 bases and the J segment 2 bases; nucleotides outside the gene matches: 5. From germline, CDR1 is SQVTM and CDR2 ANQGSEA. The CDR3 loop is CSLRGLAGAYNEQFF. The CDR3 nucleotides are TGCAGCTTACGGGGACTAGCGGGAGCCTACAATGAGCAGTTCTTC.

This chain links TRBV7-8 with TRBJ2-1; D is undetermined. The V gene's germline CDR1 is SGHVS and CDR2 FQNEAQ. Trimming cost V 1 base and J 8 bases, with 15 bases left between them. This CDR3 contains 15 residues. CDR3 sequence reads: CASSLGLAGWDEQFF. CDR3 coding DNA: TGTGCCAGCAGCTTAGGTTTGGCAGGTTGGGATGAGCAGTTCTTC.

The gene calls are TRBV6-5 and TRBJ1-2; 7 nucleotides agree with TRBD1. The CDR3 sequence is 16 residues long. Germline V gene lookup returns CDR1 MNHEY and CDR2 SVGAGI. V gave up 6 bases and J gave up 1 base; unmatched junction bases: 11. The chain's CDR3 is CASSQRTGWGNYGYTF. The CDR3 nucleotides read TGTGCCAGCAGCCAGCGGACAGGTTGGGGTAACTATGGCTACACCTTC.

The J gene is TRBJ2-3, the V gene TRBV7-2, with 11 bases matching TRBD2. The junction had 4 bases not matched to a gene; V was cut back by 1 base and J by 4 bases. The CDR3 is 16 residues long. Germline V CDR1 and CDR2: SGHTA, FQGNSA. The CDR3 sequence: CASSLEGLAEPDTQYF. The CDR3, as DNA: TGTGCCAGCAGCTTAGAGGGACTAGCGGAACCAGATACGCAGTATTTT. Looking up the rest from reference TRBV7-2 and TRBJ2-3 gives the full variable domain: GAGVSQSPSNKVTEKGKDVELRCDPISGHTALYWYRQSLGQGLEFLIYFQGNSAPDKSGLPSDRFSAERTGGSVSTLTIQRTQQEDSAVYLCASSLEGLAEPDTQYFGPGTRLTVL.

In DNA form, the CDR3 reads TGTGCCAGCGTCGAACGCGTTCAGGTTCCCTACGAGCAGTACTTC. Amino acid sequence: CASVERVQVPYEQYF. The chain couples TRBV2 to TRBJ2-4; D is ambiguous. TRBJ2-7 matches the DNA end more closely, so the J call is doubtful. The germline gives CDR1 SNHLY, CDR2 FYNNEI. The CDR3 covers 15 residues.

V is TRBV13 and J is TRBJ2-4; D perhaps matches TRBD1 (5 bases). With the DNA end fitting TRBJ2-7 better, the J assignment may be wrong. The CDR3 is made up of 15 amino acids. Germline CDR1 is PRHDT and CDR2 is FYEKMQ (reference sequence). As DNA, the CDR3 is TGTGCCAGCAGCGACCGACAGAAGGGTTCGAACGAGCAGTACTTC. Translation gives CASSDRQKGSNEQYF.

The chain uses TRBV27 and TRBJ1-2, with 9 bases aligning to TRBD1. Germline-derived CDR1 and CDR2 are MNHEY and SMNVEV (reference sequence). The CDR3 extends over 15 amino acids. V was pared by 7 bases and J by 4 bases, with 10 bases of the junction left unmatched. The CDR3 coding sequence is TGTGCCAGCACTCCGCTACAGGGGGCTGGCTATGGCTACACCTTC. Amino acids: CASTPLQGAGYGYTF.

The V and J genes are TRBV12-3 or TRBV12-4 and TRBJ2-7; TRBD1 matches 7 bases. CDR3 length equals 12 residues. The CDR3 region is CASGQISYEQYF. DNA of the CDR3: TGTGCGTCGGGACAGATATCCTACGAGCAGTACTTC.

This clonotype was recorded many times. This chain links TRBV7-9 with TRBJ2-1; D gene unclear. V dropped 1 base and J dropped 2 bases, with 6 bases sitting between them. Germline CDR1 SEHNR, CDR2 FQNEAQ (reference sequence). CDR3 length: 14 residues. The CDR3 DNA reads TGTGCCAGCAGCTTAGTTGGGACCTACAATGAGCAGTTCTTC. It translates to CASSLVGTYNEQFF. Full variable domain (missing parts from reference TRBV7-9 and TRBJ2-1): DTGVSQNPRHKITKRGQNVTFRCDPISEHNRLYWYRQTLGQGPEFLTYFQNEAQLEKSRLLSDRFSAERPKGSFSTLEIQRTEQGDSAMYLCASSLVGTYNEQFFGPGTRLTVL.

The chain links TRBV3-1 to TRBJ2-5; TRBD2 matches 7 bases. Germline CDR1 reads LGHDT; CDR2 reads YNNKEL (reference sequence). V shed 0 bases, J shed 9 bases, and the junction held 10 bases outside the gene matches. The CDR3 consists of 15 residues. As DNA, the CDR3 is TGTGCCAGCAGCCAAGATGGGGGGGTCCTAGGGTCCCAGTACTTC. This codes for CASSQDGGVLGSQYF.

The genes are TRBV29-1 and TRBJ2-7; 7 bases agree with TRBD1. The J call is uncertain, as TRBJ2-5 better fits the DNA end. Germline V lookup: CDR1 SQVTM, CDR2 ANQGSEA. The CDR3 extends over 16 amino acids. As DNA, the CDR3 is TGCAGCGTTCTCCGTCCCCGACAGGGCGGAAGGGAGACCCAGTACTTC. This codes for CSVLRPRQGGRETQYF.

Only a few counts were recorded for this clonotype. V usage is TRBV2 and J usage is TRBJ2-7; a possible D gene is TRBD2 (5 bases). Trimming removed 6 bases from V and 3 bases from J, with 15 bases in between. This CDR3 is 14 amino acids long. CDR1 is SNHLY and CDR2 is FYNNEI in the germline V gene. The CDR3 DNA reads TGTGCCAGCAGAGTGGGAGTGAGGTTCTACGAGCAGTACTTC. This encodes CASRVGVRFYEQYF. Full variable domain (missing parts from reference TRBV2 and TRBJ2-7): EPEVTQTPSHQVTQMGQEVILRCVPISNHLYFYWYRQILGQKVEFLVSFYNNEISEKSEIFDDQFSVERPDGSNFTLKIRSTKLEDSAMYFCASRVGVRFYEQYFGPGTRLTVT.

This clonotype was counted once. The chain recombines TRBV20-1 with TRBJ1-2; D not certain. Germline loops: CDR1 DFQATT, CDR2 SNEGSKA (reference sequence). The CDR3 is made up of 12 amino acids. V was clipped by 3 bases and J by 5 bases, with 10 bases between them. CDR3 nucleotide sequence: TGCAGTGCTAGCCGGCAGGAATATGGCTACACCTTC. This translates into CSASRQEYGYTF.

J is TRBJ1-1 and V is TRBV5-1; the D is unclear. The CDR3 covers 15 residues. CDR1 and CDR2 (germline): SGHRS, YFSETQ. V dropped 4 bases and J dropped 7 bases, with 20 bases sitting between them. CDR3 amino acids: CASSELPGSSFEAFF. The DNA for the CDR3 is TGCGCCAGCAGCGAACTCCCCGGGAGCTCCTTTGAAGCTTTCTTT. The full variable domain, rest sourced from reference TRBV5-1 and TRBJ1-1, is KAGVTQTPRYLIKTRGQQVTLSCSPISGHRSVSWYQQTPGQGLQFLFEYFSETQRNKGNFPGRFSGRQFSNSRSEMNVSTLELGDSALYLCASSELPGSSFEAFFGQGTRLTVV.

V and J are TRBV15 and TRBJ2-5, with unresolved D. The length of the CDR3 is 12 residues. From germline, CDR1 is LNHNV and CDR2 YYDKDF (reference sequence). The V end lost 3 bases, the J end lost 11 bases, and 13 bases lay between the germline ends. This CDR3 reads CATSSDFSRQYF. The CDR3 DNA follows: TGTGCCACCAGCAGTGATTTTAGTCGGCAGTACTTC.

This clonotype was recorded a few times. The V call is TRBV4-2, the J call TRBJ2-1; possibly TRBD2 for D (7 bases). Germline CDR1 is LGHNA and CDR2 is YNFKEQ. Trimming left V 1 base short and J 0 bases short, with 13 bases between. There are 17 residues in the CDR3. The CDR3 here is CASSQGSRGGSYNEQFF. For the CDR3, the DNA is TGTGCCAGCAGCCAAGGCAGTAGGGGGGGCTCCTACAATGAGCAGTTCTTC.

The chain links TRBV7-9 to TRBJ1-2; D uncertain. CDR3 length: 16 residues. Germline V gene lookup returns CDR1 SEHNR and CDR2 FQNEAQ (reference sequence). The V gene lost 4 bases and the J gene lost 7 bases, with 22 bases spanning the gap. In DNA, the CDR3 is TGTGCCAGCAGCTCGTACAGACAAAAAGGAGTGTCTGGCTACACCTTC. It specifies CASSSYRQKGVSGYTF.

The rearrangement links TRBV6-1 to TRBJ2-5, with D tentatively TRBD1 (5 bases). CDR1 and CDR2 from the germline V gene are MNHNS and SASEGT. V gave up 3 bases and J gave up 5 bases, with 13 bases separating them. The CDR3 extends over 14 amino acids. The CDR3 sequence: CASSDRAGWETQYF. The CDR3 DNA reads TGTGCCAGCAGTGACAGGGCCGGTTGGGAGACCCAGTACTTC.

This clonotype appeared a few times. The chain joins TRBV25-1 to TRBJ2-7; maybe TRBD1 (5 bases). Germline V CDR1 and CDR2: MGHDK, SYGVNS. With 2 bases removed from V and 2 bases from J, the gap between germline ends came to 10 bases. The CDR3 runs to 14 residues. The CDR3 region has the DNA TGTGCCAGCAGTGAAAGCAGGGTCCCCTACGAGCAGTACTTC. Protein: CASSESRVPYEQYF.

This clonotype was picked up a small number of times. The J gene is TRBJ2-7, the V gene TRBV18; D is possibly TRBD2 (5 bases). Per the germline V gene, CDR1 is KGHSH and CDR2 is LQKENI. V was clipped by 2 bases and J by 2 bases, with 10 bases between them. This CDR3 is 14 amino acids long. DNA of the CDR3: TGTGCCAGCTCACCAGTAGCGACCGCCTACGAGCAGTACTTC. Its translation is CASSPVATAYEQYF.

The chain combines TRBV6-5 with TRBJ1-2, with D hard to call. Trimming removed 2 bases from V and 4 bases from J, with 11 bases in between. This CDR3 is built from 14 residues. Germline CDR1 MNHEY, CDR2 SVGAGI. CDR3 in amino acids: CASSYLDGLYGYTF. The CDR3 nucleotides read TGTGCCAGCAGTTACCTCGACGGCCTCTATGGCTACACCTTC.

As DNA, the CDR3 is TGTGCCATCAGTGAGTCCGAAGGCGGGAGAGGGTCGTACGAGCAGTACTTC. Protein product: CAISESEGGRGSYEQYF. This chain joins TRBV10-3 and TRBJ2-7, with TRBD2 matching over 7 bases. The germline CDR1 and CDR2 sequences are ENHRY and SYGVKD. The trim removed 0 bases at V and 4 bases at J, leaving 12 bases unmatched. The CDR3 is 17 residues long.

This chain uses TRBV20-1 with TRBJ2-7; D might be TRBD1 (5 bases). CDR3 length: 15 residues. The germline gives CDR1 DFQATT, CDR2 SNEGSKA (reference sequence). Trimming took off 1 base at V and 2 bases at J, with 15 bases between the two ends. CDR3 amino acids: CSARGYRLGTYEQYF. DNA of the CDR3: TGCAGTGCTAGAGGGTACAGGCTGGGGACCTACGAGCAGTACTTC.

This clonotype occurred a few times. V is TRBV5-5 and J is TRBJ2-1, with TRBD2 matching 8 bases. Unmatched junction bases numbered 8, after V lost 1 base and J lost 5 bases. This CDR3 spans 16 amino acids. CDR1 is SGHKS, CDR2 YYEKEE, per germline (reference sequence). The CDR3 coding sequence is TGTGCCAGCAGCTTGCTGGGTCTAGCGGGCCACAATGAGCAGTTCTTC. Residues: CASSLLGLAGHNEQFF.

The chain uses TRBV9 and TRBJ2-7; D ambiguous. This CDR3 has 15 residues. CDR1 and CDR2 (germline): SGDLS, YYNGEE. V was pared by 0 bases and J by 2 bases, with 12 bases between. The CDR3 protein is CASSVAPVVAYEQYF. The CDR3 region has the DNA TGTGCCAGCAGCGTAGCCCCCGTCGTAGCCTACGAGCAGTACTTC.

In its sample, this clonotype was seen a few times. This chain joins TRBV7-9 and TRBJ2-1, with D possibly matching TRBD2 (5 bases). Germline lookup yields CDR1 SEHNR and CDR2 FQNEAQ (reference sequence). CDR3 length: 15 residues. The V and J ends lost 0 bases and 4 bases respectively, with 10 bases between them. CDR3 in DNA: TGTGCCAGCAGCTTAGCGGAGCAGCGGTACAATGAGCAGTTCTTC. This translates into CASSLAEQRYNEQFF.

This clonotype has more than one count but fewer than ten. The genes are TRBV4-1 and TRBJ2-5; D is uncertain. The germline V gene has CDR1 MGHRA and CDR2 YSYEKL. The V end was cut by 0 bases, the J end by 2 bases, with 16 bases between. CDR3 length equals 17 residues. The CDR3 region has the DNA TGCGCCAGCAGCCAAGATTCGATGGCGGCCCCTCAAGAGACCCAGTACTTC. It is translated as CASSQDSMAAPQETQYF.